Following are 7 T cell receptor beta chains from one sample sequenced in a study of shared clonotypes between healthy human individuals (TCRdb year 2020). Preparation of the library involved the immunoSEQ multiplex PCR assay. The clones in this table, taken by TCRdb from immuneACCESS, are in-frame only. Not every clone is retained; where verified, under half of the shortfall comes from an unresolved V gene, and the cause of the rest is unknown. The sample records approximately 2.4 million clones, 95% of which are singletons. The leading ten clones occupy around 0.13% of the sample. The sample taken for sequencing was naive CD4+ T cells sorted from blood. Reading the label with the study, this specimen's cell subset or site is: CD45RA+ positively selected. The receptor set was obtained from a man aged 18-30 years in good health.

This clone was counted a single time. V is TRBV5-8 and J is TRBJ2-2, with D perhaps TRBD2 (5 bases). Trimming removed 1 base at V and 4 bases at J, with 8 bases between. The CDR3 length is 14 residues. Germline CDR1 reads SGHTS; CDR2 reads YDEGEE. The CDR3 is CASSLLRGTGELFF. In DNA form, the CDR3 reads TGTGCCAGCAGCTTGCTCCGGGGCACCGGGGAGCTGTTTTTT. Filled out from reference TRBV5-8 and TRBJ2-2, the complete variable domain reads EAGVTQSPTHLIKTRGQQATLRCSPISGHTSVYWYQQALGLGLQFLLWYDEGEERNRGNFPPRFSGRQFPNYSSELNVNALELEDSALYLCASSLLRGTGELFFGEGSRLTVL.

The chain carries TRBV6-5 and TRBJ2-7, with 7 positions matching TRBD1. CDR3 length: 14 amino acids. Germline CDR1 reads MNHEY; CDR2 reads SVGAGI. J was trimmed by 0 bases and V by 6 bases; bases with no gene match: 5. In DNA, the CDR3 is TGTGCCAGCAGCCCCGACAGGGTCTCCTACGAGCAGTACTTC. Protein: CASSPDRVSYEQYF.

The CDR3 DNA reads as TGTGCCTGGAGTCCGGGACTAGCGTACGAGCAGTACTTC. Residues: CAWSPGLAYEQYF. This chain joins TRBV30 and TRBJ2-7; TRBD2 aligns across 10 bases. The ends lost 2 bases at V and 4 bases at J; junction bases unmatched: 2. CDR3 length: 13 amino acids. Germline V gene data show CDR1 as GTSNPN and CDR2 as SVGIG (reference sequence).

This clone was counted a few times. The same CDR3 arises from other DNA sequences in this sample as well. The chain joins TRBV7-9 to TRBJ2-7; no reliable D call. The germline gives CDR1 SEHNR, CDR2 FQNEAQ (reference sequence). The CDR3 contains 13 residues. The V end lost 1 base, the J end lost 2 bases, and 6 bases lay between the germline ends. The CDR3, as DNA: TGTGCCAGCAGCTTAGAGGGTCCCTACGAGCAGTACTTC. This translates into CASSLEGPYEQYF.

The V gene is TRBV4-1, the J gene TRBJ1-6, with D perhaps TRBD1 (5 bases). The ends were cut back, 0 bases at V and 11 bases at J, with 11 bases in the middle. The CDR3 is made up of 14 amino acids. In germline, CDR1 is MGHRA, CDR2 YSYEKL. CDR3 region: CASSQDGAVAPLHF. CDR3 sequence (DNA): TGCGCCAGCAGCCAAGATGGGGCAGTAGCACCCCTCCACTTT.

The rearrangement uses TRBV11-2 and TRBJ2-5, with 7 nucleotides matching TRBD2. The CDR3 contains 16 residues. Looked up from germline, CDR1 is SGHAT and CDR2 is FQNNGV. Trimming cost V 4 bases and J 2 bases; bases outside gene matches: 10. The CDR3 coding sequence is TGTGCCAGCAGCTCCCAAAGAGCGGGGAGACAAGAGACCCAGTACTTC. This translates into CASSSQRAGRQETQYF.

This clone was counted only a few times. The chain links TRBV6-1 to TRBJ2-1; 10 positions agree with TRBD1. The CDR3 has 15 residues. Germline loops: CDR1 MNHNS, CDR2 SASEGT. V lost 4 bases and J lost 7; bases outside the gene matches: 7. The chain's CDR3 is CASSAQRTGGNEQFF. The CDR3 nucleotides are TGTGCCAGCAGTGCCCAGCGGACAGGGGGGAATGAGCAGTTCTTC.